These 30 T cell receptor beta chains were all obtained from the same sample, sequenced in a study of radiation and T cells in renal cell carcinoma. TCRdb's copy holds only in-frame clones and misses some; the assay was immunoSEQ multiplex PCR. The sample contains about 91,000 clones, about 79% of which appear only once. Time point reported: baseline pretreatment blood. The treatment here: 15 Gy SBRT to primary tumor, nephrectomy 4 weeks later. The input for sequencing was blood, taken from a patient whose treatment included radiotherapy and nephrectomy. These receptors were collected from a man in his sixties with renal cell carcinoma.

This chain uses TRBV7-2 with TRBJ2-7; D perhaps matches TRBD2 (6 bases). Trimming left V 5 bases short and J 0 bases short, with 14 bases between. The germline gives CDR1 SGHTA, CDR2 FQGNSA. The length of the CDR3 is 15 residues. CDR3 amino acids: CASSQWRDPSYEQYF. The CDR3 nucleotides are TGTGCCAGCAGCCAATGGCGGGATCCCTCCTACGAGCAGTACTTC.

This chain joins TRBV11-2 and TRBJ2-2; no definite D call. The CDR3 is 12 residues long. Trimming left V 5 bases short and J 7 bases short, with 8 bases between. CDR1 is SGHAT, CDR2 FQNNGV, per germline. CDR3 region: CASSAFGGELFF. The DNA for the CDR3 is TGTGCCAGCAGCGCTTTCGGCGGGGAGCTGTTTTTT.

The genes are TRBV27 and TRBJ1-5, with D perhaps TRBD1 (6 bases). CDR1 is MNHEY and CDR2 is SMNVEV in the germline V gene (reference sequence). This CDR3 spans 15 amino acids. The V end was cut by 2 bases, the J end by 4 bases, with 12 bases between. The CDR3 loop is CASSLTGPPNQPQHF. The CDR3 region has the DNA TGTGCCAGCAGTTTAACAGGGCCCCCGAATCAGCCCCAGCATTTT.

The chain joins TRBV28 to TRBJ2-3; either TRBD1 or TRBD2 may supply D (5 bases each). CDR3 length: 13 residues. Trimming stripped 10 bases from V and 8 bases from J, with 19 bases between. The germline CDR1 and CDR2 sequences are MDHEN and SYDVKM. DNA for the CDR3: TGTGCCACCCCGGGACCCTTAATCGGTACGCAGTATTTT. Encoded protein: CATPGPLIGTQYF.

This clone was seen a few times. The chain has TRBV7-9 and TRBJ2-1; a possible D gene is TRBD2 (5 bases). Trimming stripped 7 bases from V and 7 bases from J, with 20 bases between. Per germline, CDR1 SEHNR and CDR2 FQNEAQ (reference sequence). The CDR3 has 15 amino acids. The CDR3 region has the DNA TGTGCCAGCACCGCCAGTCGACTAATTCGGAATGAGCAGTTCTTC. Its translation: CASTASRLIRNEQFF.

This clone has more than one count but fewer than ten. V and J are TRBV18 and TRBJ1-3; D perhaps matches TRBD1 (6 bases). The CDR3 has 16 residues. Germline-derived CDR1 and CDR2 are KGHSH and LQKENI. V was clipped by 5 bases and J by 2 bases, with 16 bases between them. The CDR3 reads CASSTSLPGAGNTIYF. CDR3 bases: TGTGCCAGCTCAACATCACTTCCAGGGGCTGGAAACACCATATATTTT.

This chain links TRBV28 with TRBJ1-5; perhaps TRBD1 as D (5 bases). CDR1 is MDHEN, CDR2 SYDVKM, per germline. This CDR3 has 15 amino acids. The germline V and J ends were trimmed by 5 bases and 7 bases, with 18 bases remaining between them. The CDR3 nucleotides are TGTGCCAGCAGTCTTGGGGCAGGGAATTTCCAGCCCCAGCATTTT. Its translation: CASSLGAGNFQPQHF. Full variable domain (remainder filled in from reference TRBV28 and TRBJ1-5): DVKVTQSSRYLVKRTGEKVFLECVQDMDHENMFWYRQDPGLGLRLIYFSYDVKMKEKGDIPEGYSVSREKKERFSLILESASTNQTSMYLCASSLGAGNFQPQHFGDGTRLSIL.

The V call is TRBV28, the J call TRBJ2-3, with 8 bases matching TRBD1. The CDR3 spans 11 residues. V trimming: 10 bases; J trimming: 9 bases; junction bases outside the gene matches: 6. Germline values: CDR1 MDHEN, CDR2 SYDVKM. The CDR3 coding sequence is TGTGCCATCCAAGACAGGGGAACGCAGTATTTT. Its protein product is CAIQDRGTQYF.

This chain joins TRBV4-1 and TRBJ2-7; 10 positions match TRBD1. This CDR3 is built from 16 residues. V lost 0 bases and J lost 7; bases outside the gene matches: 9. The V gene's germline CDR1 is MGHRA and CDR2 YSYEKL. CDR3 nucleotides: TGCGCCAGCAGCCAAGAACCCGGGACAGGGGTCTGGGAGCAGTACTTC. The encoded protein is CASSQEPGTGVWEQYF.

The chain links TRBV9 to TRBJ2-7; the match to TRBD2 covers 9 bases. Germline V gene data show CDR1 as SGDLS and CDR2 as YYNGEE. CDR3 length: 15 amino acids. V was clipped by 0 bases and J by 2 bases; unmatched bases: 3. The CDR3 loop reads CASSVDGGRAYEQYF. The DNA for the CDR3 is TGTGCCAGCAGCGTAGATGGCGGGAGGGCCTACGAGCAGTACTTC.

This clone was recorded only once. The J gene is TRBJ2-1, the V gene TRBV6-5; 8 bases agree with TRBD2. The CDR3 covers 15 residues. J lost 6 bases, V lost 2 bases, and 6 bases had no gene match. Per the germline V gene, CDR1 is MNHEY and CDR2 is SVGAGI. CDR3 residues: CASSYPSSGSNEQFF. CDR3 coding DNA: TGTGCCAGCAGTTACCCCAGCAGCGGGAGCAATGAGCAGTTCTTC.

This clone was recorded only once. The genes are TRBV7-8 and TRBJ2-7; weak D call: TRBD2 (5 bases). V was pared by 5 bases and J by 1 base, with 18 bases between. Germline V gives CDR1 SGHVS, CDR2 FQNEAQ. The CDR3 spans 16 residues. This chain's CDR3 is CASSPSTLRVSYEQYF. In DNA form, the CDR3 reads TGTGCCAGCAGCCCCAGTACCCTGAGGGTATCCTACGAGCAGTACTTC.

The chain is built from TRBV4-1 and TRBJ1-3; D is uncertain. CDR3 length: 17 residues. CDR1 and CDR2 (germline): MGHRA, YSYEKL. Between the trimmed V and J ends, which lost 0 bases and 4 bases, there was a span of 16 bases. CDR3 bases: TGCGCCAGCAGCCAAGATCGGAGTAGGCCCAGCGGAAACACCATATATTTT. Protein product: CASSQDRSRPSGNTIYF.

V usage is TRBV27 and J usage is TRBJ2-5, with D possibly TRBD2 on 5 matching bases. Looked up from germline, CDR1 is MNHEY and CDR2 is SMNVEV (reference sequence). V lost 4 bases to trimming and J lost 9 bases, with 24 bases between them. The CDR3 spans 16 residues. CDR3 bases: TGTGCCAGCAGTTCTCCCAGCGGTACCTCCAAGTGGGCCCAGTACTTC. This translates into CASSSPSGTSKWAQYF.

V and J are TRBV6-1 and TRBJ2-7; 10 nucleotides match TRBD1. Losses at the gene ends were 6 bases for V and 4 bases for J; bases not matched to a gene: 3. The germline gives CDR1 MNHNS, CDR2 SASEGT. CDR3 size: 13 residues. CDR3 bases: TGTGCCAGCAGCCAGGGACAGGGGTACGAGCAGTACTTC. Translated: CASSQGQGYEQYF.

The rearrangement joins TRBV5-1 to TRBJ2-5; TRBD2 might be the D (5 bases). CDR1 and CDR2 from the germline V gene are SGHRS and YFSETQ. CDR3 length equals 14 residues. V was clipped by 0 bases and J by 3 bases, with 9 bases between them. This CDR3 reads CASSLVAGEETQYF. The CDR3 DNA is TGCGCCAGCAGCTTGGTTGCGGGTGAAGAGACCCAGTACTTC.

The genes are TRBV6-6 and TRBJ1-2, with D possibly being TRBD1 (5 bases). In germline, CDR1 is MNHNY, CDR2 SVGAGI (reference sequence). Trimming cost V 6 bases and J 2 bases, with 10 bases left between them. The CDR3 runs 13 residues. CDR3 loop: CASSTQENYGYTF. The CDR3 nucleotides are TGTGCCAGCAGCACACAGGAAAACTATGGCTACACCTTC.

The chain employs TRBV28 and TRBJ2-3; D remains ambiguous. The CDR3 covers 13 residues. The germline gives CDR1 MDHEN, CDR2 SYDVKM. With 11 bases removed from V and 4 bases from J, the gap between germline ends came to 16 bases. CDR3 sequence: CAATAPGADTQYF. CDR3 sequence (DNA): TGTGCCGCGACGGCCCCAGGCGCAGATACGCAGTATTTT.

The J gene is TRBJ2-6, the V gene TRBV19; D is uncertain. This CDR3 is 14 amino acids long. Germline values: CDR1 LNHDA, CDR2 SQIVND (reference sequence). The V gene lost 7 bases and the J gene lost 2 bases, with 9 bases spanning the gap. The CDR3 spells CASISVTGANVLTF. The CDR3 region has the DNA TGTGCCAGTATATCGGTTACTGGGGCCAACGTCCTGACTTTC.

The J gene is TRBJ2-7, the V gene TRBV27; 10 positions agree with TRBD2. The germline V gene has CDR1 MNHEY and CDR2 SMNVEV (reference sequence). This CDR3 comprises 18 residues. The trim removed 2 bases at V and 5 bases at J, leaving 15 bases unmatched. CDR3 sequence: CASSLTLMASGRVNEQYF. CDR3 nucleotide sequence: TGTGCCAGCAGTTTAACTTTGATGGCTAGCGGGAGAGTGAACGAGCAGTACTTC.

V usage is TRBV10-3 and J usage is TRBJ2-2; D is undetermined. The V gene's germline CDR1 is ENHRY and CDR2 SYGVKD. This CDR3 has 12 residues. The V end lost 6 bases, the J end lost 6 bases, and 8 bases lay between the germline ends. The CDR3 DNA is TGTGCCATCAGGGACGCAGCCGGGGAGCTGTTTTTT. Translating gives CAIRDAAGELFF.

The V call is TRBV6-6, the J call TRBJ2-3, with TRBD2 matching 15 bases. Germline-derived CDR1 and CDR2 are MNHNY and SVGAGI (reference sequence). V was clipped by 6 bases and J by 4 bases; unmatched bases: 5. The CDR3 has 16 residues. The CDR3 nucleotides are TGTGCCAGCAGGCCCGGACTAGCGGGAGGGGCAGATACGCAGTATTTT. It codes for CASRPGLAGGADTQYF.

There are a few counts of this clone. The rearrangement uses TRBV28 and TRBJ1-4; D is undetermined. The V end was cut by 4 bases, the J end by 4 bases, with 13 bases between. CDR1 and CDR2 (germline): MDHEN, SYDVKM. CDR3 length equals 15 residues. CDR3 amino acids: CASSSLGRVNEKLFF. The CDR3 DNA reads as TGTGCCAGCAGTTCCCTTGGAAGGGTTAATGAAAAACTGTTTTTT. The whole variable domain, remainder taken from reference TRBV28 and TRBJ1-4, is DVKVTQSSRYLVKRTGEKVFLECVQDMDHENMFWYRQDPGLGLRLIYFSYDVKMKEKGDIPEGYSVSREKKERFSLILESASTNQTSMYLCASSSLGRVNEKLFFGSGTQLSVL.

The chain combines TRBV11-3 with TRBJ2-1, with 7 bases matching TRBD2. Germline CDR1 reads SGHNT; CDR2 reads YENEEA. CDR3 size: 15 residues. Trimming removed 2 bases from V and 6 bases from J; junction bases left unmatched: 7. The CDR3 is CASSLTSENTNEQFF. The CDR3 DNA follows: TGTGCCAGCAGCTTAACTAGCGAGAACACCAATGAGCAGTTCTTC.

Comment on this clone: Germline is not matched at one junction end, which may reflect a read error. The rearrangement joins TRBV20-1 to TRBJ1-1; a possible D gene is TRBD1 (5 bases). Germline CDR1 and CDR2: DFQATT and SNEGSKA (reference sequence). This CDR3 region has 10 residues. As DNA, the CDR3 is TGCAGTGCTAGAGAAAGCGGGGCGCCCTTT. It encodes CSARESGAPF.

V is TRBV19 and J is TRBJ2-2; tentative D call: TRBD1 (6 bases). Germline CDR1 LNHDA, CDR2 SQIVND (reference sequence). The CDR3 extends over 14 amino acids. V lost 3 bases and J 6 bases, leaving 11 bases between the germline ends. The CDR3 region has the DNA TGTGCCAGTAGTATGGGGGCGTCGGCCGGGGAGCTGTTTTTT. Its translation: CASSMGASAGELFF.

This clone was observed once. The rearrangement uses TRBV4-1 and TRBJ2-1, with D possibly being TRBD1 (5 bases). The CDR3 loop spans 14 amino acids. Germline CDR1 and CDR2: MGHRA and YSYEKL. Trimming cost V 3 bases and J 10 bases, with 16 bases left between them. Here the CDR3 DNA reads TGCGCCAGCAGCCAGCAGGGCGGCCTAACGGAGCAGTTCTTC. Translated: CASSQQGGLTEQFF.

The CDR3 spells CASSEVLQGGGSNQPQHF. For the CDR3, the DNA is TGTGCCAGCAGTGAAGTTTTGCAGGGAGGGGGTAGCAATCAGCCCCAGCATTTT. V gene TRBV6-1 combines with J gene TRBJ1-5, with D possibly being TRBD1 (6 bases). The V gene's germline CDR1 is MNHNS and CDR2 SASEGT. CDR3 length equals 18 residues. The V and J ends lost 1 base and 0 bases respectively, with 16 bases between them.

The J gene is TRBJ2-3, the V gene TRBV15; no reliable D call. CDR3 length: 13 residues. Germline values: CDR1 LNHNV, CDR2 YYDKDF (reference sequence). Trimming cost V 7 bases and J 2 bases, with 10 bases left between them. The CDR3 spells CATKRQTTDTQYF. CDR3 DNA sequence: TGTGCCACCAAAAGGCAGACCACAGATACGCAGTATTTT.

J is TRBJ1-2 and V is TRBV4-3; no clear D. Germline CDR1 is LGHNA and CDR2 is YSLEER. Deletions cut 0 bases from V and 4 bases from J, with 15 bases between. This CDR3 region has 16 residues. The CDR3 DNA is TGCGCCAGCAGCCAAGAAGGAGCGCGGGCTCGCTATGGCTACACCTTC. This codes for CASSQEGARARYGYTF.